The source of this T cell receptor (beta chain) is a study of cytomegalovirus exposure and HLA in healthy donors (dated by TCRdb to between 2016 and 2019). Describing the broader study: An earlier analysis of a few hundred of the donors reported 276 Gb of sequence data and 95 million to 120 million unique TCR beta sequences obtained from roughly 180 million T cells. An early release covering around 630 HLA-typed donors comprised approximately 300 gigabases of sequencing data and tens of millions of unique TCR sequences. Of the 300 to 500 genotyped donors, 65% to 90% were placed in the genetic ancestry cluster associated with self-reported Caucasian donors. The study was designed to test whether signatures of past pathogen exposure could be identified by cataloging public T cell receptors. The study profiled the T cell repertoires of hundreds of subjects by immunosequencing and related them to cytomegalovirus serostatus. A separate validation cohort of roughly 130 different subjects was used in addition to the 666-subject first cohort. High-throughput TCR immunosequencing, statistical association of individual TCRs with disease status, and machine learning were combined to predict cytomegalovirus infection status. To study patterns of TCR occurrence, a later analysis re-analyzed previously published TCR beta repertoires from 550 to 800 donors and added high-resolution HLA genotyping. Rather than drawing on any new phenotypic data, the later analysis identified candidate immune exposures from TCR beta sequences and the way those sequences occurred across donors. In an earlier analysis of 587 of the donors, high-throughput TCR beta sequencing was used to judge whether each TCR beta V gene segment behaved as functional or pseudogenic. Donor age, sex, ethnicity and CMV serostatus were compiled together with the repertoire data. A later genetic analysis took genome-wide SNP genotypes for about 65% of the 666 donors and used that subset as a discovery cohort. Every discovery cohort repertoire had been produced on one sequencing platform. Class I and class II HLA loci were covered by the typing at four-digit resolution. The number of donors typed differed by locus, with about 629-630 for A, B, C, DRB1 and DQB1, about 500 for DQA1, 600 to 610 for DPA1, and some 470 for DPB1. About 5 DR-DQ haplotypes were handled as single units for association and clustering, since linkage in the cohort was strong. Among some 410 genotyped donors of the cohort, an average of around 240,000 unique TCR beta nucleotide sequences were sequenced per donor, 15% to 20% of them non-productive.

Library preparation used the immunoSEQ multiplex PCR assay. The multiplex PCR relied on a mix of 60 forward primers for TCR Vbeta segments and 13 reverse primers for TCR Jbeta segments. The CDR3 region of rearranged TCR beta genes was amplified from genomic DNA by a multiplex PCR assay. The Illumina HiSeq System was used to sequence the amplified TCR beta libraries as 87-base-pair reads. The study's processing was this. A later analysis tallied roughly 80 million unique TCR beta chains across the 666 repertoires, and some 10 million of those chains were shared by two or more donors. To remove PCR and sequencing errors, raw reads were error-corrected and collapsed into unique sequences using a nearest-neighbor algorithm that merged closely related sequences. CDR3 sequences were aligned to IMGT reference sequences to assign V, D and J gene segments. For a sequence to be retained, a match of at least six nucleotides to both a V gene segment and a J gene segment was required. A rearrangement counted as productive if the CDR3 had no stop codons and remained in frame with V and J, and every other rearrangement counted as non-productive. Following IMGT convention, CDR3 was defined as the stretch from the second conserved V-encoded cysteine up to the conserved J-encoded phenylalanine. Sequences without an unambiguous match to a single V gene segment were excluded from the earlier analysis of a few hundred of the donors. In an earlier analysis of 500 to 750 of the donors, V segments were called functional above 56.7% productive rearrangements and were called segregating when the between-donor standard deviation exceeded 5%. A statistical classification framework was built for diagnosing cytomegalovirus status from the catalog of TCR beta chain sequences. In a later analysis, TCR nucleotide sequences were compared against IMGT/GENE-DB human TR gene sequences so that V and J genes could be assigned. The TCRdist pipeline was used in a later analysis to assign CDR3 sequences and most-parsimonious VDJ recombination scenarios. In a later analysis, each TCR beta chain was defined by its CDR3 amino acid sequence together with its V-gene family, and reads lacking a unique V-gene family were excluded. To address suspected cross-contamination and a sequencing artifact, a later analysis removed a few hundred highly shared, low-generation-probability nucleotide sequences. In a later analysis, a clonal expansion index was calculated for each public chain from normalized within-repertoire ranks of inferred template counts. A later analysis computed generation probabilities with a VDJ recombination model fitted to out-of-frame rearrangements, and checked the results against IGoR. Hypergeometric tests were used in a later analysis to score TCR-TCR, TCR-HLA and TCR-CMV co-occurrence, with a repertoire-size bias correction applied to the TCR pairs. To estimate false discovery rates, a later analysis permuted the HLA or CMV assignments 20 times. In a later analysis, co-occurring TCRs were grouped with DBSCAN, and TCRdist sequence similarity was added when clustering was performed within HLA-allele-positive subsets. Co-occurrence clustering excluded repertoires with fewer than 30,000 or more than 120,000 public chains, plus five with anomalous nucleotide sharing. The source is immuneACCESS, and TCRdb retained only in-frame sequences with V and J called. Part of the clones is not carried over; for the studies checked, unresolved V genes explain less than half of this, and the remainder is unexplained. For V, J and clone size, that table is used; D and trimming come from the DNA. In this sample the table shows fewer than 250,000 clones, over 80% of which occur a single time. The top ten clonotypes cover approximately 0.71% of the sample.

This clone has only a few counts. Its recognized antigen is unknown. No base-level quality is on record; no much larger clone is a single base apart. Overall study results and their limits: Linkage disequilibrium might explain the correlated functional status among segregating V segments, but an unknown experimental factor could not be ruled out. The study gave a list of some 150 TCR beta chains associated with cytomegalovirus. The authors suggested that the approach could potentially be extended to other disease states and immunological phenotypes. In a later genetic analysis, fewer N-insertions in productive TCRs were reported among donors in an Asian-associated ancestry cluster than the roughly 700-donor mean. In a later analysis, the rate of TCR association differed among HLA loci, with DRB1 alleles having the most associated TCRs and HLA-C alleles having the fewest. A further reported finding was that TCR beta sequences accurately predicted the HLA-A and HLA-B alleles for most subjects in the first cohort. Only TCR beta chains were sequenced in this cohort, and the absence of alpha or paired-chain data limited detectable features. A later analysis reported that several top co-occurrence clusters appeared linked to parvovirus B19, influenza, CMV and Epstein-Barr virus. A later analysis associated some 17,000 TCR beta sequences with specific HLA alleles at a false discovery rate of 0.05. Immune exposure information for the cohort was limited to CMV serostatus. HLA typing was unavailable for some donors at each locus, so association tests used only the typed subset. When HLA alleles, especially DR and DQ, strongly co-occurred, attributing TCR associations to individual alleles was difficult. While some public TCRs were present in many individuals, most TCR sequences turned up only very rarely across donors. Presence/absence analyses assumed roughly uniform sequencing depth across donors, an assumption that may not hold. In a later analysis, HLA-associated TCR beta chains were found to be more clonally expanded and to have lower generation probabilities than equally common non-associated chains. In an earlier analysis of 587 of the donors, most TCR beta V segments were observed in productive rearrangements about 90% or about 30% of the time, broadly matching IMGT annotations. A group of highly shared sequence variants was considered likely to be a technical artifact of the sequencing pipeline. The 87-base-pair reads could not distinguish some IMGT-functional V segments, including TRBV6-2 and TRBV6-3, so those segments were excluded. In vitro tests confirmed that a few of the cytomegalovirus-associated TCR beta chains recognize cytomegalovirus antigens. The classifier was reported to diagnose cytomegalovirus status with high specificity and sensitivity in both the original and validation cohorts. In a later genetic analysis, a missense DCLRE1C variant was associated with V-gene and J-gene trimming of TCR beta chains, and the association was replicated in an independent cohort. Because counts were too low, 15 to 20 rarely observed V segments, including chromosome 9 orphons, were excluded from the earlier analysis of some 590 of the donors. Most CMV-associated TCR beta chains appeared to be HLA-restricted in a later analysis, and the HLA associations seemed to be driven largely by CMV exposure.

The germline V gene encodes CDR1 SGHRS and CDR2 YFSETQ. V is pared back by 4 bases and J by 1 base, with 8 bases lying between the germline termini. The CDR3 sequence holds 13 residues, the cysteine and phenylalanine included. The read is trimmed to its CDR3 DNA, 39 bases read in frame from base 1. The cohort consisted of hundreds of healthy bone marrow donors. All cohort members were sampled while nominally healthy, although unrecorded immune exposures were likely present. The donor tested CMV seronegative, placing the donor among the 350 or so seronegative members of the cohort. Each donor provided a peripheral blood sample, and peripheral blood mononuclear cells were used for TCR beta sequencing. The Qiagen DNeasy Blood Extraction Kit was used to extract genomic DNA from the blood cell samples.

The receptor's source is a boy younger than 10 in good health and CMV-seronegative. The sequenced sample was PBMCs. The rearrangement combines TRBV5-1 with TRBJ1-1, with no confident D gene call. The CDR3 loop reads CASSVTGNTEAFF. The DNA sequence is TGCGCCAGCAGCGTGACGGGGAACACTGAAGCTTTCTTT.